This T cell receptor (beta chain) originates from a study of T-cell reconstitution after alpha-beta-depleted transplantation in children. Overall study results and limits: Newly made T cells mostly supplied T-cell counts and diversity one year after transplant. Expanded clones from the graft, numbering several hundred, reportedly supplied alpha-beta T cells about two months after transplant.

Germline V gives CDR1 SGDLS, CDR2 YYNGEE. Trimming removed 0 bases at V and 3 bases at J, with 10 bases between. This CDR3 is 15 amino acids long. This clonotype was seen repeatedly, ten times or more. Antigen unknown. It was with unique molecular identifiers that the TCRbeta library was prepared. One entry per CDR3 protein results from TCRdb running MiXCR on the PCR reads. The data show over 200,000 distinct CDR3 sequences, approximately 11% seen once. This clonotype was obtained from a child under three years old with acute myeloid leukemia, due to receive a stem cell transplant. Sequenced material: PBMCs, taken before TCRalphabeta/CD19-depleted stem cell transplant. The chain links TRBV9 to TRBJ1-3, with D unclear. CDR3 region: CASSVDGPGGNTIYF. The CDR3 DNA is TGTGCCAGCAGCGTAGACGGACCGGGTGGAAACACCATATATTTT.